This T cell receptor (beta chain) was documented in a study of blood T cell repertoires in COVID-19. Overall study context: The United States, Italy and Spain provided the acute and convalescent COVID-19 samples. Nucleic acid was either cDNA or gDNA, and it came from T cells, B-cell-depleted T cells, or PBMCs.

This CDR3 spans 14 amino acids. V dropped 3 bases and J dropped 8 bases, with 12 bases sitting between them. The germline V gene has CDR1 SGHNT and CDR2 YYREEE (reference sequence). As processed by the authors: Nucleated cell number was recorded as an estimate derived from reference gene primer amplification. Sequencing used immunoSEQ multiplex PCR; TCRdb keeps in-frame clones, though not all of them. V, J and clone size reflect that table, while D and trimming were determined from the DNA. Of 100,000 to 130,000 clones listed, about three quarters were seen once; the top ten hold about 1.8%. The chain has TRBV5-4 and TRBJ1-6, with D maybe TRBD1 (6 bases). The sample comprised peripheral blood. This clonotype was sampled from a woman aged 40 to 50 with acute or convalescent COVID-19. In nucleotides, the CDR3 is TGTGCCAGCAGCTCACAGGGAAAAGATTCACCCCTCCACTTT. Translation: CASSSQGKDSPLHF.